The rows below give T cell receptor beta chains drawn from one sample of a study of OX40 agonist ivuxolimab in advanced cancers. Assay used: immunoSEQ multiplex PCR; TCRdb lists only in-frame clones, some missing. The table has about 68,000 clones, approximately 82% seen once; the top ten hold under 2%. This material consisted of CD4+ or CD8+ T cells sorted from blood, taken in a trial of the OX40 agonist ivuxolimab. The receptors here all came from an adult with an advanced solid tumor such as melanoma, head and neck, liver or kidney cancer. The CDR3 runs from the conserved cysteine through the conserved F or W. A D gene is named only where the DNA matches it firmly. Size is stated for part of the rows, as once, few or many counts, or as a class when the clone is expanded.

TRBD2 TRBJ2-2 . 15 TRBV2 TGTGCCAGCAGTAGGGGGGGACTAGGAGTTGGGGAGCTGTTTTTT CASSRGGLGVGELFF
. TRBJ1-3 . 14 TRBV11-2 TGTGCCAGCAGCTCCATTAACTCTGGAAACACCATATATTTT CASSSINSGNTIYF
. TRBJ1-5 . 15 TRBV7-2 TGTGCCAGCAGCTACGCGGGGGGCGGCAATCAGCCCCAGCATTTT CASSYAGGGNQPQHF
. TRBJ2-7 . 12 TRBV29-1 TGCAGCGTTGATCCAGTACCCTACGAGCAGTACTTC CSVDPVPYEQYF
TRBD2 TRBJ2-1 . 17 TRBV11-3 TGTGCCAGCAGCTTAGGTCAAATAGCGGGAGGAGAGGCTGAGCAGTTCTTC CASSLGQIAGGEAEQFF
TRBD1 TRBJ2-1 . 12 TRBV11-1 TGTGCCAGCGGTAAACAGGGGCATTCCTTTTTCTTC CASGKQGHSFFF
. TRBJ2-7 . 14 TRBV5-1 TGCGCCAGCAGCTGGGACGCGAGCTCCTACGAGCAGTACTTC CASSWDASSYEQYF
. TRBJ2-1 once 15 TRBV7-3 TGTGCCAGCAGCCCCCCCGGGACAAGCTACAATGAGCAGTTCTTC CASSPPGTSYNEQFF
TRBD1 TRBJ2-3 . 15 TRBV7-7 TGTGCTAGCAGCTTTGGGACAGTCGGCACAGATACGCAGTATTTT CASSFGTVGTDTQYF
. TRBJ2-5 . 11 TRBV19 TGTGCCAGTAGCCCAGGGCAGACCCAGTACTTC CASSPGQTQYF
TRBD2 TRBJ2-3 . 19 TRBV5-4 TGTGCCAGCAGCTTGGACCCCACCTTAGTTGCGGGAGAGGGAGGTACGCAGTATTTT CASSLDPTLVAGEGGTQYF
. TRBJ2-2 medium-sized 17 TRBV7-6 TGTGCCAGCAGCTTAGCTAGGTGGGAGTCTCCTAGCGGGGAGCTGTTTTTT CASSLARWESPSGELFF
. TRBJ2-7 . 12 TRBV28 TGTGCCAGCCGGGCCTTAGGCGGAGAGCAGTACTTC CASRALGGEQYF
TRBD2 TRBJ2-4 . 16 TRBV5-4 TGTGCCAGCAGCTCTGGGGCGACTAGCGTGGAAAACATTCAGTACTTC CASSSGATSVENIQYF
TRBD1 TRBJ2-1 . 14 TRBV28 TGTGCCAGCACAGACAGGGGTTCCTACAATGAGCAGTTCTTC CASTDRGSYNEQFF
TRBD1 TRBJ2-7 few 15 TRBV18 TGTGCCAGCTCACCACTCAGACAGGGTAAGGGCGAGCAGTACTTC CASSPLRQGKGEQYF
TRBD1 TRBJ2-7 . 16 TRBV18 TGTGCCAGCTCACCCCGACAGGGGCTAATGTCCTACGAGCAGTACTTC CASSPRQGLMSYEQYF
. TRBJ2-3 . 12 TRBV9 TGTGCCAGCAGCCTTAGCACAGATACGCAGTATTTT CASSLSTDTQYF
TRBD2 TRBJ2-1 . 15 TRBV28 TGTGCCAGCAGCTCCTTTAGCGGGAGTCGCTATGAGCAGTTCTTC CASSSFSGSRYEQFF
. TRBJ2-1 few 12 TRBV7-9 TGTGCCAGCAGCCCCAACGGAGTTGAGCAGTTCTTC CASSPNGVEQFF
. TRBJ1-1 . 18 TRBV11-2 TGTGCCAGCAGCTTAGTTTTAGGTAAAGGGGAAATGAACACTGAAGCTTTCTTT CASSLVLGKGEMNTEAFF
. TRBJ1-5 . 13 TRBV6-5 TGTGCCAGCAGTTTAACAGACAATCAGCCCCAGCATTTT CASSLTDNQPQHF
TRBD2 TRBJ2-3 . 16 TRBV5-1 TGCGCCAGCAGCCCAGGGACTAGCGGGAACACAGATACGCAGTATTTT CASSPGTSGNTDTQYF
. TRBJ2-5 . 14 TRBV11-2 TGTGCCAGCGGGATCGGTGTAGTACAAGAGACCCAGTACTTC CASGIGVVQETQYF
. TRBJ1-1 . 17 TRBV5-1 TGCGCCAGCAGCTTGCGGGGGGGCGCGCCGTTGAACACTGAAGCTTTCTTT CASSLRGGAPLNTEAFF
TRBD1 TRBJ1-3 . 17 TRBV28 TGTGCCAGCAGTTCCTCTCCAGGGGGGTTCTCTGGAAACACCATATATTTT CASSSSPGGFSGNTIYF
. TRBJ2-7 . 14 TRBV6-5 TGTGCCAGCAGCCTAAGAGCGGCAGTCTCCGAGCAGTACTTC CASSLRAAVSEQYF
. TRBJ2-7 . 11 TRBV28 TGTGCCAGCAGCCTGAGGTACGAGCAGTACTTC CASSLRYEQYF
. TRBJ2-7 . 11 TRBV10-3 TGTGCCATCAGTGGCTCCTACGAGCAGTACTTC CAISGSYEQYF
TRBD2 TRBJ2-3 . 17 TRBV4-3 TGCGCCAGCAGCCAAGACGGACTAGCGACCGGGGAAGATACGCAGTATTTT CASSQDGLATGEDTQYF
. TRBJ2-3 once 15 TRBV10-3 TGTGCCATCCGGATCCCGAGTGGGACCACAGATACGCAGTATTTT CAIRIPSGTTDTQYF
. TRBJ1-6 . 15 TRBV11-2 TGTGCCAGCAGCTTAACACCAGGGGATAATTCACCCCTCCACTTT CASSLTPGDNSPLHF
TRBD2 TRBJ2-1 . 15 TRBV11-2 TGTGCCAGCAGCCTCGGGACTACCCTTAACAATGAGCAGTTCTTC CASSLGTTLNNEQFF
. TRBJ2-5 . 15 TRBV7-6 TGTGCCAGCAGCCCGCTACAGCAGCGGCAAGAGACCCAGTACTTC CASSPLQQRQETQYF
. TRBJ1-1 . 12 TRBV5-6 TGTGCCAGCAGCTTTTGGGACAATGAAGCTTTCTTT CASSFWDNEAFF
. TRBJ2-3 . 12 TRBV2 TGTGCCAGCTTCTTATACAAGGATACGCAGTATTTT CASFLYKDTQYF
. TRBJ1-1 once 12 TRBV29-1 TGCAGCGTCGCGGACCCAGACGCTGAAGCTTTCTTT CSVADPDAEAFF
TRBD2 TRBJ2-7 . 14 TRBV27 TGTGCCAGCAAGTCCTCTGGCGGGGGGCTTGAGCAGTACTTC CASKSSGGGLEQYF
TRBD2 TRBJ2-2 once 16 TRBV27 TGTGCCAGCAGGGCTCCGGGACTAGAAAACACCGGGGAGCTGTTTTTT CASRAPGLENTGELFF
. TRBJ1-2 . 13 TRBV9 TGTGCCAGCAGTGCTACAGGGTATCGGGGCTACACCTTC CASSATGYRGYTF
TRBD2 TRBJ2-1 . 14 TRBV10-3 TGTGCCATCAAGGGAGCGGGAGGGCCCAATGAGCAGTTCTTC CAIKGAGGPNEQFF